Listed here is a single TCR beta chain. Its antigen is not identified. The CDR3 length is 11 residues. Germline values: CDR1 DFQATT, CDR2 SNEGSKA (reference sequence). Trimming took 6 bases from V and 11 from J, leaving 14 bases between them. Only in-frame clones appear in the TCRdb table, and some are missing; sequencing was by immunoSEQ multiplex PCR. Of 2 million or so clones listed, 85% to 95% were seen once; the top ten hold about 0.13%. This record belongs to a study of shared clonotypes between healthy human individuals. Study-wide context: Three plates were used per donor for CD4 naive, three for CD4 memory, two for CD8 naive and one for CD8 memory.

Study conclusions and caveats: For sorted subsets, rarefaction showed incomplete sequencing despite large depth.

This TCR came from a man aged 18-30 years in good health. The V and J genes are TRBV20-1 and TRBJ1-5; no reliable D call. The source material was naive CD4+ T cells sorted from blood. As to subset: CD45RA+ positively selected. The CDR3 protein is CSASKSGSQHF. The CDR3 coding sequence is TGCAGTGCCTCGAAGTCGGGGTCCCAGCATTTT.